This is a list of T cell receptor beta chains from one sample in a study of CD8 T cells in Susac syndrome. TCRdb analysed the immunoSEQ multiplex PCR reads with MiXCR anew, one entry per CDR3 protein. Among around 300,000 distinct CDR3 sequences, approximately 89% were seen once, and the ten largest hold more than 0.15%. Sequenced material: CD8+ T cells from PBMCs. These receptors were collected from a human donor with multiple sclerosis. CDR3s include the opening cysteine and the closing phenylalanine or tryptophan. A D gene is named only where the DNA matches it firmly. Size tells how often a clone was seen (once, few, many) or the class of an expanded clone, and some rows leave it out.

TGCGCCAGCAGCCAGACTAGCGGGGGGCTTTTGTACTTC	CASSQTSGGLLYF	TRBV4-3	TRBJ2-7	13	once	TRBD2
TGTGCCAGCAGTGAAGGAAGGGGGCGCGTGGTGTACGAGCAGTACTTC	CASSEGRGRVVYEQYF	TRBV2	TRBJ2-7	16	NA	TRBD1
TGCAGTGCGACGAAGGTGATAGGGACATTAGATACAGATACGCAGTATTTT	CSATKVIGTLDTDTQYF	TRBV20-1	TRBJ2-3	17	NA	NA
TGCATTAAGCGGTCCTACGAGCAGTACTTC	CIKRSYEQYF	TRBV20-1	TRBJ2-7	10	NA	NA
TGTGCCAGCAGACCGGACAGTGCCACGACTTACCTTTACGAGCAGTACTTC	CASRPDSATTYLYEQYF	TRBV6-1	TRBJ2-7	17	NA	NA
TGTGCCAGCAGCAGCGTGAAGGGTTCACTACCAGGGGGAGGTGAAAAACTGTTTTTT	CASSSVKGSLPGGGEKLFF	TRBV7-6	TRBJ1-4	19	NA	TRBD1
TGCGCCAGCAGCCAAGATCTCAGCGGGGGGCCTAGCACAGATACGCAGTATTTT	CASSQDLSGGPSTDTQYF	TRBV4-1	TRBJ2-3	18	NA	TRBD2
TGTGCCAGCTGTCGTGGGTCAGGGCCCCAGCATTTT	CASCRGSGPQHF	TRBV12-3/TRBV12-4	TRBJ1-5	12	NA	NA
TGTGCCAGCAGCTTCGCGGGGGGGCAAGAGACCCAGTACTTC	CASSFAGGQETQYF	TRBV7-2	TRBJ2-5	14	NA	TRBD2
TGTGCCAGCAGTCCACGGACCGGCGGTGAGCAGTTCTTC	CASSPRTGGEQFF	TRBV28	TRBJ2-1	13	NA	NA
TGCAGTGTGGAGGGTGAGGGGGGGAACACCGGGGAGCTGTTTTTT	CSVEGEGGNTGELFF	TRBV20-1	TRBJ2-2	15	few	NA
TGTGCCAGCAGGGAGACTAGCGCAATTTACGAGCAGTACTTC	CASRETSAIYEQYF	TRBV6-2/TRBV6-3	TRBJ2-7	14	once	TRBD2
TGCGCCAGCAGCTACCCCGGGACAGGGCCCTACGAGCAGTACTTC	CASSYPGTGPYEQYF	TRBV5-1	TRBJ2-7	15	NA	TRBD1
TGTGCCAGCAGCCTAGGGACTAGCGGCTACGAGCAGTACTTC	CASSLGTSGYEQYF	TRBV12-3/TRBV12-4	TRBJ2-7	14	many	TRBD2
TGTGCCAGTAGTACAATCCGACAAATCAACAACATTCAGTACTTC	CASSTIRQINNIQYF	TRBV19	TRBJ2-4	15	NA	NA
TGTGCCAGCAGTATGGACGGTTTGCCGACCCAGCATTTT	CASSMDGLPTQHF	TRBV6-1	TRBJ1-5	13	NA	NA
TGTGCCAGCTCATCCCGGGGGACAGGGCCTAGGAATGAGCAGTTCTTC	CASSSRGTGPRNEQFF	TRBV18	TRBJ2-1	16	NA	TRBD1
TGTGCCAGCAGCAAGGGGACAGGGGTCGCAACCTACGAGCAGTACTTC	CASSKGTGVATYEQYF	TRBV5-6	TRBJ2-7	16	NA	TRBD1
TGTGCCAGTAGTATCTCCCACCAGGGCACTGAAGCTTTCTTT	CASSISHQGTEAFF	TRBV19	TRBJ1-1	14	NA	NA
TGTGCCAGCACCCAGAGGACGATTGGGACTGAAGCTTTCTTT	CASTQRTIGTEAFF	TRBV28	TRBJ1-1	14	NA	NA
TGCAGTGCTAGAGATATGGTGGGGCGGCATAATGAAAAACTGTTTTTT	CSARDMVGRHNEKLFF	TRBV20-1	TRBJ1-4	16	NA	NA
TGTGCCAGCAGCCAAACTCCCCACACAGATACGCAGTATTTT	CASSQTPHTDTQYF	TRBV12-3/TRBV12-4	TRBJ2-3	14	few	NA
TGTGCCAGCAGTACCCTCGCAGGACCCTATAATTCACCCCTCCACTTT	CASSTLAGPYNSPLHF	TRBV28	TRBJ1-6	16	once	NA
TGCGCCAGCAGCCAAGACTGGCAGGGGTTTCCCTACGAGCAGTACTTC	CASSQDWQGFPYEQYF	TRBV4-3	TRBJ2-7	16	NA	NA
TGCAGTGCTAGGGGTTTGGGCAGGGTCGTCAGGGCGGACGGCTACACCTTC	CSARGLGRVVRADGYTF	TRBV20-1	TRBJ1-2	17	NA	NA
TGTGCCTGGAGTCCCGAGGGGGTGATGAATCAGCCCCAGCATTTT	CAWSPEGVMNQPQHF	TRBV30	TRBJ1-5	15	NA	NA
TGTGCCAGCAGTCCGGGCGCGGCAGGCGGTCAGCCCCAGCATTTT	CASSPGAAGGQPQHF	TRBV25-1	TRBJ1-5	15	NA	NA